This T cell receptor (beta chain) was identified in a study of T cell responses to AZD1222 COVID-19 vaccine. The protocol was immunoSEQ multiplex PCR, while the TCRdb copy is restricted to in-frame clones and leaves out a portion. The sample has some 120,000 clones, over 75% seen once. The CDR3 has 17 amino acids. Germline CDR1 and CDR2: PRHDT and FYEKMQ (reference sequence). Trimming cost V 2 bases and J 1 base; bases outside gene matches: 2. General study findings and limits: Sampling captured repertoires only after the peak T cell response. Donors skewed white British and female; clonal diversity was possibly underestimated.

A remark on this clone: The antigen remains unidentified.

V is TRBV13 and J is TRBJ2-4; 13 bases agree with TRBD2. Sequencing was performed on peripheral blood, taken on day 0 of AZD1222 vaccination. The clonotype comes from an adult in good health. CDR3 sequence: CASSLLGLAGAKNIQYF. CDR3 DNA sequence: TGTGCCAGCAGCTTACTGGGACTAGCGGGGGCCAAAAACATTCAGTACTTC.